The rows below give T cell receptor beta chains drawn from one sample of a study of blood T cells in healthy people across ages. TCRdb reprocessed the 5' RACE reads via MiXCR and lists one record per CDR3 protein. The sample shows about 830,000 distinct CDR3 sequences, roughly 50% of them seen only once. The sample was blood. These receptors were collected from a man aged 25-40 years in good health. The CDR3 runs from the conserved cysteine through the conserved F or W. A D gene is named only where the DNA matches it firmly. Size values are once, few and many counts, or a class for expanded clones, and some rows have none.

d_call,clone_size,j_call,v_call,cdr3_nt,cdr3_aa
.,.,TRBJ2-4,TRBV9,TGTGCCAGCAGCCCGAGCCCGAAAAACATTCAGTACTTC,CASSPSPKNIQYF
.,few,TRBJ2-1,TRBV10-3,TGTGCCATCAGCAAGCAAGGGGGGGGCAACAATGAGCAGTTCTTC,CAISKQGGGNNEQFF
TRBD2,.,TRBJ2-7,TRBV20-1,TGCAGTGCTAGAGATAACCCGGGACTAGCGGGAGTAAATGAGCAGTACTTC,CSARDNPGLAGVNEQYF
.,.,TRBJ2-5,TRBV20-1,TGCAGTGCCAAACAAACCCCTGGGAACTGGCAGTACTTC,CSAKQTPGNWQYF
.,.,TRBJ2-1,TRBV11-2,TGTGCCAGCAGCCCCTCGTTGTGGGAGGTTCAGTTCTTC,CASSPSLWEVQFF
.,.,TRBJ2-5,TRBV6-2/TRBV6-3,TGTGCCAGCAGTGGCAGTACGCAATCCCATAACAATGAGCAGTACTTC,CASSGSTQSHNNEQYF
.,.,TRBJ2-5,TRBV7-6,TGTGCCAGCAGCCCATACCAGGAAGAGACCCAGTACTTC,CASSPYQEETQYF
TRBD2,.,TRBJ2-3,TRBV14,TGTGCCAGCAGCCGGTTTTCCTTATTACCTAGCGGTAGCACAGATACGCAGTATTTT,CASSRFSLLPSGSTDTQYF
.,.,TRBJ2-7,TRBV25-1,TGTGCCAGCACGGACGAGGCCTACGAGCAGTACTTC,CASTDEAYEQYF
.,.,TRBJ1-4,TRBV7-9,TGTGCCAGCAGCTTAGCTCTGGAAAATGAAAAACTGTTTTTT,CASSLALENEKLFF
.,.,TRBJ1-4,TRBV6-5,TGTGCCAGCATGGGAGAGGGAAAACTGTTTTTT,CASMGEGKLFF
.,.,TRBJ2-1,TRBV7-9,TGTGCCAGCAGCTTAGGAGTAGCGCTTAATGAGCAGTTCTTC,CASSLGVALNEQFF
TRBD2,few,TRBJ2-1,TRBV3-1,TGTGCCAGCAGGAACCTTGGACTAGCGGAATCCTACAATGAGCAGTTCTTC,CASRNLGLAESYNEQFF
TRBD1,.,TRBJ2-7,TRBV3-1,TGTGCCAGCAGCCTGCGACAGGGGCTTCCTGCCTACGAGCAGTACTTC,CASSLRQGLPAYEQYF
TRBD1,.,TRBJ2-6,TRBV29-1,TGCAGCGCCGGACAGGGGGGCTCTGGGGCCAGCGTCCTGACTTTC,CSAGQGGSGASVLTF
TRBD1,.,TRBJ1-6,TRBV10-3,TGTGCCATCGCACCCGGGACAGGAAGGTCACCCCTCCACTTT,CAIAPGTGRSPLHF
.,.,TRBJ2-7,TRBV20-1,TGCAGTGCTACCGGCGATGGCGGGTCTTTTACCTACGAGCAGTACTTC,CSATGDGGSFTYEQYF
TRBD2,few,TRBJ2-1,TRBV5-1,TGCGCCAGCAGCTTACTGGGTCTAGCGGGAGTGGATGAGCAGTTCTTC,CASSLLGLAGVDEQFF
.,.,TRBJ2-7,TRBV9,TGTGCCAGCAGCGTAGCTACGTCCGACCGAGGATACAATGAGCAGTACTTC,CASSVATSDRGYNEQYF
.,once,TRBJ2-1,TRBV18,TGTGCCAGCTCACGCGCACAGACAGAAGAACAGTTCTTC,CASSRAQTEEQFF
TRBD1,few,TRBJ1-2,TRBV6-1,TGTGCCAGCAGTGCTGACAGGGGTCGTCGCTATGGCTACACCTTC,CASSADRGRRYGYTF
TRBD2,.,TRBJ2-3,TRBV4-1,TGCGCCAGCAGCCAAGAGGGGGGGACCTCACGGGCAGATACGCAGTATTTT,CASSQEGGTSRADTQYF
.,.,TRBJ2-3,TRBV5-6,TGTGCCAGCAGCTTCGTAGTATCGGACAACACAGATACGCAGTATTTT,CASSFVVSDNTDTQYF
.,.,TRBJ2-1,TRBV5-1,TGCGCCAGCAGCTTGGAATCGGGGATAAACAATGAGCAGTTCTTC,CASSLESGINNEQFF
.,.,TRBJ1-2,TRBV7-2,TGTGCCAGCAGCTCTTCGAGCGGGGGCAACTATGGCTACACCTTC,CASSSSSGGNYGYTF